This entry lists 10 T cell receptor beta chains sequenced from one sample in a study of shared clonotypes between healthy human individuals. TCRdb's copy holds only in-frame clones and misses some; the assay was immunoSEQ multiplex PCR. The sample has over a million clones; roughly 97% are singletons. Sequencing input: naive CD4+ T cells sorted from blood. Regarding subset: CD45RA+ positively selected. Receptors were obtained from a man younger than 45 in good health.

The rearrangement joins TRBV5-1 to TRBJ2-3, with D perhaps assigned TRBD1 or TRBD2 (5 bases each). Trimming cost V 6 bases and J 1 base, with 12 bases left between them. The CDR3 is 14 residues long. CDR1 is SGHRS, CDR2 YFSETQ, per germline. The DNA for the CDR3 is TGCGCCAGCACAAGGGACGCCGGCACAGATACGCAGTATTTT. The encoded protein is CASTRDAGTDTQYF.

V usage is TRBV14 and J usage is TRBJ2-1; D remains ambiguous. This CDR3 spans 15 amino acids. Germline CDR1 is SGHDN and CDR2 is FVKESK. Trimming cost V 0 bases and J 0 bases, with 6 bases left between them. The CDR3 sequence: CASSQELTSYNEQFF. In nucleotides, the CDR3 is TGTGCCAGCAGCCAAGAACTGACCTCCTACAATGAGCAGTTCTTC. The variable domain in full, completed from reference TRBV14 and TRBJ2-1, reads EAGVTQFPSHSVIEKGQTVTLRCDPISGHDNLYWYRRVMGKEIKFLLHFVKESKQDESGMPNNRFLAERTGGTYSTLKVQPAELEDSGVYFCASSQELTSYNEQFFGPGTRLTVL.

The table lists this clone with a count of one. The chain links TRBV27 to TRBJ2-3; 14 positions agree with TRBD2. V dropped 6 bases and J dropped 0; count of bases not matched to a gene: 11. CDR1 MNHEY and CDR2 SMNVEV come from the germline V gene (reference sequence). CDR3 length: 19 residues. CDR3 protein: CASSRIGLAGGSSTDTQYF. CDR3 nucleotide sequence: TGTGCCAGCAGCCGAATCGGACTAGCGGGGGGCTCTAGCACAGATACGCAGTATTTT.

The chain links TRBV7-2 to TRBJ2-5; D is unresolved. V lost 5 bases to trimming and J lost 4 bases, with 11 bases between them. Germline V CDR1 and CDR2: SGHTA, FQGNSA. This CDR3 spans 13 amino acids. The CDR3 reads CASSPSVGETQYF. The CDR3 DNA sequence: TGTGCCAGCAGCCCGTCGGTGGGAGAGACCCAGTACTTC.

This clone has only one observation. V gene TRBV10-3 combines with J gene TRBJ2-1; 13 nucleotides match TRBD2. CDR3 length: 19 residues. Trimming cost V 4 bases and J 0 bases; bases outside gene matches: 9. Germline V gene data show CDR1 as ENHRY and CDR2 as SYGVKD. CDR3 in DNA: TGTGCCATCAGTGCTACGACTAGCGGGAGGTTTTCCTCCTACAATGAGCAGTTCTTC. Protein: CAISATTSGRFSSYNEQFF.

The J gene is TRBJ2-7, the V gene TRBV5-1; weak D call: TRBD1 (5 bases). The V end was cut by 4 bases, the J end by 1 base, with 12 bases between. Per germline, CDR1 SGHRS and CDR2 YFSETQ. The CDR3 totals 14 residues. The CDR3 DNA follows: TGCGCCAGCAGCCCGGAGACAGCGTCCTACGAGCAGTACTTC. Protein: CASSPETASYEQYF.

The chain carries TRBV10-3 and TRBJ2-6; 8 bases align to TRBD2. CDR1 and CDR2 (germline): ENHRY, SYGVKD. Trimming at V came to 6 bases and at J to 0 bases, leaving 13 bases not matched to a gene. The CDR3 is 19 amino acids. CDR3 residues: CAIRRDWGAGDSGANVLTF. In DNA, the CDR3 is TGTGCCATCAGACGGGATTGGGGAGCGGGGGACTCTGGGGCCAACGTCCTGACTTTC.

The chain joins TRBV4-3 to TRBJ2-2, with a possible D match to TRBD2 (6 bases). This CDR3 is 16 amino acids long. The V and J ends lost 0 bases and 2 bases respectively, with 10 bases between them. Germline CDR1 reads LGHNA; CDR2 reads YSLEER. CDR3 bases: TGCGCCAGCAGCCAAGATTTACTAGCAAACACCGGGGAGCTGTTTTTT. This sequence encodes CASSQDLLANTGELFF.

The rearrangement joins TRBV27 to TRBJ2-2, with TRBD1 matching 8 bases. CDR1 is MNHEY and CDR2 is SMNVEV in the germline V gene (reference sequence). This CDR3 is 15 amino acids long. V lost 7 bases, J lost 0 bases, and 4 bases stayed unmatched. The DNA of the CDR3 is TGTGCCAGCAAACCGGGACAGGCGAACACCGGGGAGCTGTTTTTT. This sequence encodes CASKPGQANTGELFF.

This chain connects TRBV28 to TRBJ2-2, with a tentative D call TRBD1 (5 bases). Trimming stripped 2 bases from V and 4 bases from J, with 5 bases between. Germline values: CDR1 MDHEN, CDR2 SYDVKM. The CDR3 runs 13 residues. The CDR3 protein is CASSLQGTGELFF. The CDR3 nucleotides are TGTGCCAGCAGTTTACAGGGCACCGGGGAGCTGTTTTTT.